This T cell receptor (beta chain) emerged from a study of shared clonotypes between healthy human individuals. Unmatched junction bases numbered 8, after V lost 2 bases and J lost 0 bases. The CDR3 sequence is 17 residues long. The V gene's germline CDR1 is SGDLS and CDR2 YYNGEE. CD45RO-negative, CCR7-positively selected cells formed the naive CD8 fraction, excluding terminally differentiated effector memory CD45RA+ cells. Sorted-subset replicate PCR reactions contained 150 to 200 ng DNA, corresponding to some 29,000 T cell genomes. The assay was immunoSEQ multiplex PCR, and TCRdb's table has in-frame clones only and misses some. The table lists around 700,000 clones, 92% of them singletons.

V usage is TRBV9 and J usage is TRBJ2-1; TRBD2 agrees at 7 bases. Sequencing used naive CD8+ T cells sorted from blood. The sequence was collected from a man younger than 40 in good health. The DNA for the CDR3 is TGTGCCAGCAGCGTTTCGGGAGGCAGGAGCTCCTACAATGAGCAGTTCTTC. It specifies CASSVSGGRSSYNEQFF.